This TCR beta chain was documented in a study of blood T cell repertoires in COVID-19. Study in general: Samples of COVID-19 (acute and convalescent) were obtained from the United States, Italy and Spain. PBMCs, B-cell-depleted T cells, or T cells provided the cDNA or gDNA that made up the material.

The CDR3 contains 12 residues. Deletions cut 4 bases from V and 8 bases from J, with 14 bases between. Germline V lookup: CDR1 SQVTM, CDR2 ANQGSEA. In the authors' workflow: How many nucleated cells were present was estimated from reference gene primer amplification. Method: immunoSEQ multiplex PCR; TCRdb's copy keeps in-frame clones and lacks some. Clone size and V and J calls were adopted from that table, with D and trimming inferred from the DNA. This repertoire shows 57,000 or so clones, approximately 84% found once; its top ten account for approximately 15%. The source material was peripheral blood. The sequence derives from a man between 65 and 80 years old with active COVID-19. The chain has TRBV29-1 and TRBJ1-2; no clear D gene. In nucleotides, the CDR3 is TGCAGCGTTGGCGTCCGGGTTGAGGGCTACACCTTC. Translation gives CSVGVRVEGYTF. The full variable domain, rest sourced from reference TRBV29-1 and TRBJ1-2, is SAVISQKPSRDICQRGTSLTIQCQVDSQVTMMFWYRQQPGQSLTLIATANQGSEATYESGFVIDKFPISRPNLTFSTLTVSNMSPEDSSIYLCSVGVRVEGYTFGSGTRLTVV.